This section outlines one TCR beta chain sequence together with its context. Its specificity is not known. V trimming: 6 bases; J trimming: 5 bases; junction bases outside the gene matches: 11. CDR3 size: 15 residues. The V gene's germline CDR1 is MNHEY and CDR2 SMNVEV (reference sequence). The PCR employed 60 Vbeta primers together with 13 Jbeta primers. Sequencing was performed with immunoSEQ multiplex PCR; in TCRdb, only in-frame clones are kept and a portion is missing. Of 70,000 to 85,000 clones in the sample, about two thirds are singletons; the top ten hold around 6%. This record comes from a study of cytomegalovirus exposure and HLA in healthy donors. The study's findings and limits: The study labeled 170 or so TCR beta chains cytomegalovirus-associated. Further analysis was carried out later, and it showed several of the most significant clusters appearing linked to common viral pathogens.

This receptor was identified in a man aged 30-40 years in good health and CMV-seropositive. The chain employs TRBV27 and TRBJ1-1; 8 bases fit TRBD1. The source material was PBMCs. DNA for the CDR3: TGTGCCAGCAGACGTCCCCCAGGGGGCATTACTGAAGCTTTCTTT. It translates to CASRRPPGGITEAFF.